This record concerns one T cell receptor (beta chain) sequence. Its antigen is not yet known. Base-call qualities are not available, and no considerably larger clone is one nucleotide away. This sample was included in a study of OX40 agonist ivuxolimab in advanced cancers. For context, the study as a whole: The costimulatory receptor OX40 (CD134) was targeted by ivuxolimab, a fully human IgG2 agonistic monoclonal antibody. Intravenous ivuxolimab was administered to patients every 2 weeks at six dose levels: 0.01, 0.1, 0.3, 1.5, 3 and 10 mg/kg. Of the roughly 54 dose-escalation patients, hepatocellular carcinoma was present in 19, melanoma in roughly 15, renal cell carcinoma in 9 and head and neck cancer in 9. A male proportion of 82.7% and a mean age of roughly 58 years, ranging from roughly 23 to 80, were recorded for the dose-escalation cohort. Prior anti-PD-1, anti-PD-L1 or anti-CTLA-4 therapy was permitted, and checkpoint inhibitors had been received by under 50% of dose-escalation patients. Three dose-escalation patients achieved partial responses, one with hepatocellular carcinoma and two with cutaneous melanoma. Peripheral TCRbeta sequencing aimed to test whether ivuxolimab altered TCR sequence diversity and caused clonal T-cell expansion. The paper covers the monotherapy dose-escalation part of the phase I ivuxolimab trial, which included N of about 50 patients. Overall study results and their limits: On average, CD8+ T cells showed more expanded clones than CD4+ T cells after ivuxolimab. In the 0.1-3.0 mg/kg groups, partial responders were among the patients with the lowest normalized peripheral clonal expansion, particularly in CD8+ T cells. The antigen specificity of the clonally expanded peripheral T cells was not determined. Low levels of normalized T-cell clonal expansion were also seen in some patients who did not respond. Clonal expansion of both CD4+ and CD8+ blood T cells was observed from baseline to week 6 at doses 0.1 to 3.0 mg/kg.

V is cut back by 0 bases and J by 3 bases, with 4 bases in the junction unmatched. CDR1 and CDR2 are read off the germline V gene as MNHEY and SVGAGI. Inclusive of the bounding cysteine and phenylalanine, the CDR3 is 15 residues long. Kept here is only the CDR3 DNA, which spans 45 bases and is read in frame from base 1. Genomic DNA was extracted from sorted cells for sequencing of the TCRbeta CDR3 region. TCRbeta CDR3 regions were sequenced using the immunoSEQ Assay. As stored in TCRdb, this immuneACCESS dataset retains in-frame rearrangements with V and J assigned. A fraction of the clones does not appear; measured against another copy, unresolved V genes explain less than half of the discrepancy, and the remainder lacks a known reason. The sample table holds tens of thousands of clones, of which about 90% were seen once. The ten largest clones take up around 4.2% of the sample. The trial excluded patients who had a history of autoimmune disease or who were on systemic immunosuppression. Peripheral blood for TCR sequencing was collected from all dose cohorts at baseline, on cycle 4 day 1, and on cycle 7 day 1. The samples were drawn from a first-in-human, open-label, multicenter phase I dose-escalation trial of ivuxolimab. Adults with locally advanced or metastatic melanoma, renal cell carcinoma, hepatocellular carcinoma or head and neck squamous cell carcinoma were enrolled in the trial. Before TCR sequencing, CD4+ T cells and CD8+ T cells were sorted from peripheral blood as separate populations.

This TCR was recovered from an adult with an advanced solid tumor such as melanoma, head and neck, liver or kidney cancer. The sequence is built from TRBV6-5 and TRBJ2-5; 7 bases in the middle match TRBD1. The specimen comprised CD4+ or CD8+ T cells sorted from blood, sampled in a trial of the OX40 agonist ivuxolimab. CDR3 region: CASSYSKGGEETQYF. The nucleotide sequence reads TGTGCCAGCAGTTACTCGAAAGGGGGCGAAGAGACCCAGTACTTC.